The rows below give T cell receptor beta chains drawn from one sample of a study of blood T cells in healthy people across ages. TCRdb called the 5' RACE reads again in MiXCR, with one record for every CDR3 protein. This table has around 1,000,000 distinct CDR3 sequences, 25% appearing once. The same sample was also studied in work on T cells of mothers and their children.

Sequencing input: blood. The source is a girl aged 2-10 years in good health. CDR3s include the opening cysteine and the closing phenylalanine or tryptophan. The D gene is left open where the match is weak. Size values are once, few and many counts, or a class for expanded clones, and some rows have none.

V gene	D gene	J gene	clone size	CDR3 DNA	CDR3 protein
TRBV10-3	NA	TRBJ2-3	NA	TGTGCCATCAGTAGGACGGACACAGATACGCAGTATTTT	CAISRTDTDTQYF
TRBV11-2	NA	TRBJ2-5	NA	TGTGCCAGCAGCCCGACCCAACCCGGGTACCAAGAGACCCAGTACTTC	CASSPTQPGYQETQYF
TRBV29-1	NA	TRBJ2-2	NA	TGCAGCGCCTTCTTAAACACCGGGGAGCTGTTTTTT	CSAFLNTGELFF
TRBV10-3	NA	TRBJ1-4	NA	TGTGCCATCAGTGAGTCCGGCAGGGTTGAAAAACTGTTTTTT	CAISESGRVEKLFF
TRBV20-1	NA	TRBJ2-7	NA	TGCAGTGCTAGCCCGTCCGGTTCGGACGGGGGGCGCGGAGTTTACGAGCAGTACTTC	CSASPSGSDGGRGVYEQYF
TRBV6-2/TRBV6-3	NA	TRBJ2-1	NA	TGTGCCAGCAGCGCCGGACAGATTGTTGAGCAGTTCTTC	CASSAGQIVEQFF
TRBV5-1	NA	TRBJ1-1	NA	TGCGCCAGCAGCTTGGCCGTAGGGTTGGTCACTGAAGCTTTCTTT	CASSLAVGLVTEAFF
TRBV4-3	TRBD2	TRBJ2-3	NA	TGCGCCAGCAGCCAAGATCGAGTAGCGGGACGCACAGATACGCAGTATTTT	CASSQDRVAGRTDTQYF
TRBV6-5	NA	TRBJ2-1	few	TGTGCCAGCAGTTACGACAGGAGCTCCTACAATGAGCAGTTCTTC	CASSYDRSSYNEQFF
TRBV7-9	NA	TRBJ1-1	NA	TGTGCCAGCAGTCCTGACGGACAGCCTTCTTTCACTGAAGCTTTCTTT	CASSPDGQPSFTEAFF
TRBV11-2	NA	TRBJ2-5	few	TGTGCCAGCAGCCCTGAGCTTCTTACGACCCAGTACTTC	CASSPELLTTQYF
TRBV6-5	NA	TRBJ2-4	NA	TGTGCCAGCAGTTCCCTACAGGGACCGTTAGCCAAAAACATTCAGTACTTC	CASSSLQGPLAKNIQYF
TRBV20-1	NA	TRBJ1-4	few	TGCAGTGCTGTCCACCCGATAGTGAAACTGTTTTTT	CSAVHPIVKLFF
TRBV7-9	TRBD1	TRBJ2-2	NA	TGTGCCAGCAGCACTCGACAGGGGGATGTAACCGGGGAGCTGTTTTTT	CASSTRQGDVTGELFF
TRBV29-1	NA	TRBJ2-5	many	TGCAGCGTTGAAATTATAGCGGTCCAAGAGACCCAGTACTTC	CSVEIIAVQETQYF
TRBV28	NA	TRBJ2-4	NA	TGTGCCAGCAGTTTATTCAAATACGCCAAAAACATTCAGTACTTC	CASSLFKYAKNIQYF
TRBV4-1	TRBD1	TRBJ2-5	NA	TGCGCCAGCAGCCAAGTGGGAAGCAGGGGGCGCCAGGAGACCCAGTACTTC	CASSQVGSRGRQETQYF
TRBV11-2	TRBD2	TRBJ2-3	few	TGTGCCAGCAGCTTCCTAGCGGGAGAAGCAGATACGCAGTATTTT	CASSFLAGEADTQYF
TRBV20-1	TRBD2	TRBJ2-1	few	TGCAGTGCTACACTAGCGGGAGGGCCGGGTGAGCAGTTCTTC	CSATLAGGPGEQFF
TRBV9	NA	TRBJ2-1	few	TGTGCCAGCAGCGCGCGGGACAGCAAGAGAAATGAGCAGTTCTTC	CASSARDSKRNEQFF
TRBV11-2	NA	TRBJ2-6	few	TGTGCCAGCAGCGCTACAGGGAACTCTGGGGCCAACGTCCTGACTTTC	CASSATGNSGANVLTF
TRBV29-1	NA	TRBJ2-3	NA	TGCAGCGTAATGCCCACAGGGACCTCCACAGATACGCAGTATTTT	CSVMPTGTSTDTQYF
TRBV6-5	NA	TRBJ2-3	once	TGTGCCAGCAGTTACTCGTCCGTCACAGATACGCAGTATTTT	CASSYSSVTDTQYF
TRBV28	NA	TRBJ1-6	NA	TGTGCCAGCTGCTCAGACGGGATTTTTAATTCACCCCTCCACTTT	CASCSDGIFNSPLHF
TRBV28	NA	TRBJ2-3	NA	TGTGCCAGCAGTTTGATTAAGGGACCCAGCACAGATACGCAGTATTTT	CASSLIKGPSTDTQYF
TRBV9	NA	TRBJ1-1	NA	TGTGCCAGCAGCGCGGGGCAGGAGGGAACTGAAGCTTTCTTT	CASSAGQEGTEAFF
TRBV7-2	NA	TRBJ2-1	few	TGTGCCAGCAGCTCTACTTCCACCGAAACTAATGAGCAGTTCTTC	CASSSTSTETNEQFF
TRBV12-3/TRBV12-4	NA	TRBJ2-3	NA	TGTGCCAGCAGTTCCCCCCTCACGGGACAAACCACAGATACGCAGTATTTT	CASSSPLTGQTTDTQYF
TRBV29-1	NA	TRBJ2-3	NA	TGCAGCTCCGGGACCCCTAACTCGGATACGCAGTATTTT	CSSGTPNSDTQYF
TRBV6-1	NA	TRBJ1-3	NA	TGTGCCAGCAGCGCGGACGGAAGTCCTGGAAACACCATATATTTT	CASSADGSPGNTIYF
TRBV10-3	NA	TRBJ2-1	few	TGTGCCATCAGTGGAGGCTCGGTGGGGACTAATGAGCAGTTCTTC	CAISGGSVGTNEQFF
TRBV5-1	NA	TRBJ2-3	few	TGCGCCAGCAGCATAAGACCGGGTGGGCCAGATACGCAGTATTTT	CASSIRPGGPDTQYF
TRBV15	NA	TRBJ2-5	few	TGTGCCACCAGCAGAGATCTTGACAGGCAAGAGACCCAGTACTTC	CATSRDLDRQETQYF
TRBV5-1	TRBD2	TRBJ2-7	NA	TGCGCCAGCAGCTACGCGGGGTACACTAGCGGGAGGACCGAGCAGTACTTC	CASSYAGYTSGRTEQYF
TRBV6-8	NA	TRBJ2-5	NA	TGTGCCAGCGGGATCCCAGGCAGGCCGGAGACCCAGTACTTC	CASGIPGRPETQYF
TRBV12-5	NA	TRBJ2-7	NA	TGTGCTAGTGGGACACAGGAGTCCTACGAGCAGTACTTC	CASGTQESYEQYF
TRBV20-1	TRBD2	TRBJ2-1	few	TGCAGTGCCCACCTGTACTTTAGCGGGAGTCGGAATGAGCAGTTCTTC	CSAHLYFSGSRNEQFF
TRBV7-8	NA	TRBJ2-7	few	TGTGCCAGCAGCTTACCCTCCGGGGACGAGCAGTACTTC	CASSLPSGDEQYF
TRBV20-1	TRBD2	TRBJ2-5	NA	TGCAGTGCTAGAGATCTAAGCGGGGCGTGGGAGACCCAGTACTTC	CSARDLSGAWETQYF
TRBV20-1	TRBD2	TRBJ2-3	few	TGCAGTGTCTACATAGCGGGAGCTACAGATACGCAGTATTTT	CSVYIAGATDTQYF
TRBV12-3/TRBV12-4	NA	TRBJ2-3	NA	TGTGCCAGCAGTTTTGCAGGGCCAGATACGCAGTATTTT	CASSFAGPDTQYF
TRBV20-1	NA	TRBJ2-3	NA	TGCAGTGCTGACCCCCGCCGGGTAGATACGCAGTATTTT	CSADPRRVDTQYF
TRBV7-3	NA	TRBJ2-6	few	TGTGCCAGCAGCTTAAGTCCTTCTGGGGCCAACGTCCCGACTTTC	CASSLSPSGANVPTF
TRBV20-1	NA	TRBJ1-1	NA	TGCAGTGCTCGAGAGGGTCTCAGCATGAACACTGAAGCTTTCTTT	CSAREGLSMNTEAFF
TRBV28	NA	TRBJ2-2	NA	TGTGCCAGCAGTTCGGGGTCTAGCGCGAACACCGGGGAGCTGTTTTTT	CASSSGSSANTGELFF
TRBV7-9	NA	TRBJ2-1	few	TGTGCCAGGAGTTTACCAGCGGACAATGAGCAGTTCTTC	CARSLPADNEQFF
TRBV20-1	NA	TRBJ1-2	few	TGCAGTGCTATTCAGGGAGGCTACACCTTC	CSAIQGGYTF
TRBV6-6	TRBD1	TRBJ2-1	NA	TGTGCCAGCAGTTACTCGATGGGACAGCCGGGCAATGAGCAGTTCTTC	CASSYSMGQPGNEQFF
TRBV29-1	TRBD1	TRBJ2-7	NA	TGCAGCGTATCCCGGGACAGGTTCTACGAGCAGTACTTC	CSVSRDRFYEQYF
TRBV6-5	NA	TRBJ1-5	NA	TGTGCCAGCAGGGCCCCAGGGGCGGCTCAGCCCCAGCATTTT	CASRAPGAAQPQHF
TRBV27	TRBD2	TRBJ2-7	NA	TGTGCCAGCAGTTCGAAGGCGGGAGGTTATTACGAGCAGTACTTC	CASSSKAGGYYEQYF
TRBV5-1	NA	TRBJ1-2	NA	TGCGCCAGCAGCCAGGACGATACCGGCTACACCTTC	CASSQDDTGYTF
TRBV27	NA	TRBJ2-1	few	TGTGCCAGCGGTTTAGGGGGCGGGGGGCTCCGCAATGAGCAGTTCTTC	CASGLGGGGLRNEQFF
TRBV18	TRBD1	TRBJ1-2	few	TGTGCCAGCTCACTAACCGGGACAGGGTTCTATGGCTACACCTTC	CASSLTGTGFYGYTF
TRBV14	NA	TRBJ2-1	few	TGTGCCAGCCATCAAAGCGGTGCCTACAATGAGCAGTTCTTC	CASHQSGAYNEQFF
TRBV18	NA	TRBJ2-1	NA	TGTGCCAGCTCTCCGATGCGTAATGAGCAGTTCTTC	CASSPMRNEQFF
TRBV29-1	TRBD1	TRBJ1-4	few	TGCAGCGCAAGACAGGGGAATGAAAAACTGTTTTTT	CSARQGNEKLFF
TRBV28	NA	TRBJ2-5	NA	TGTGCCAGCAGTTTACTTTCGAGGGCGGGATCGGGGGAGACCCAGTACTTC	CASSLLSRAGSGETQYF